Below, one TCR beta chain is given with its context. The CDR3 sequence is 15 residues long. V gave up 0 bases and J gave up 7 bases; unmatched junction bases: 9. Looked up from germline, CDR1 is SGDLS and CDR2 is YYNGEE. The run of the v3.0 immunoSEQ assay was at survey level. Measured with immunoSEQ multiplex PCR; TCRdb has only the in-frame clones, and not every one. Of some 30,000 clones listed, over 75% are singletons. This entry belongs to a study of long-term antiretroviral therapy in people with HIV. About the research overall: The oldest samples precede the 2015 immediate-ART recommendation by about a decade.

The clonotype comes from a man aged 18 to 30 with HIV. The sequenced sample was unsorted PBMCs, obtained about 3.5 years after starting antiretroviral therapy. The V call is TRBV9, the J call TRBJ1-2; 7 bases fit TRBD1. CDR3 sequence: CASSVGAGGGGGYTF. As DNA, the CDR3 is TGTGCCAGCAGCGTAGGGGCAGGGGGAGGTGGTGGCTACACCTTC.